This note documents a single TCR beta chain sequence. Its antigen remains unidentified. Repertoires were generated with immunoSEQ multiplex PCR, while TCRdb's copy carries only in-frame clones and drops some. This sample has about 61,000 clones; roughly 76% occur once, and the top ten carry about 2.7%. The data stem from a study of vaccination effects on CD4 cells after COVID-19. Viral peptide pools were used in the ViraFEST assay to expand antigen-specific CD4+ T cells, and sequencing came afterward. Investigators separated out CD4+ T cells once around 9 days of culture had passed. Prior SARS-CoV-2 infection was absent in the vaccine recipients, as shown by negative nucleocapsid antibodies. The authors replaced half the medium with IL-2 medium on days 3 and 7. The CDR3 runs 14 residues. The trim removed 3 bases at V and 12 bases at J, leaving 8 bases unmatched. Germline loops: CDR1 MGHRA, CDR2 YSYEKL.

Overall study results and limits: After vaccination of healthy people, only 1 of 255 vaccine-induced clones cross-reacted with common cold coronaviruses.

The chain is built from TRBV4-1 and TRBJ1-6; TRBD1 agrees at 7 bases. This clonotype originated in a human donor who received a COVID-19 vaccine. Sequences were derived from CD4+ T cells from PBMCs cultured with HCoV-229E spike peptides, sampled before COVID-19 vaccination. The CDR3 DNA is TGCGCCAGCAGCCAGCCGGGACAGAAAGTACCCCTCCACTTT. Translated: CASSQPGQKVPLHF.